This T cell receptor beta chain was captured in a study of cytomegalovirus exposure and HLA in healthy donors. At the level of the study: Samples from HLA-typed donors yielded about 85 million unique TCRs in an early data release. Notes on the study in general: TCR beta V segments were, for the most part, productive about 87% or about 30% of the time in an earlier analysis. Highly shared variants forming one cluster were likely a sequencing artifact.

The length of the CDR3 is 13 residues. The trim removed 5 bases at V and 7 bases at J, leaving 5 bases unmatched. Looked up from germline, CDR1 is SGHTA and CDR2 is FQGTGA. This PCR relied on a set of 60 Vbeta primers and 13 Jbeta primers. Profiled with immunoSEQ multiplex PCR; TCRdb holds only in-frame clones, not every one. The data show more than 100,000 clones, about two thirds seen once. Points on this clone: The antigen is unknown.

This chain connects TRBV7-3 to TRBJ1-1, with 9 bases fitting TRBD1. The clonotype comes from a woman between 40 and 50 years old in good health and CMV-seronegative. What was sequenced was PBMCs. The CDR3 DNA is TGTGCCAGCAGCACAGACAGGGGGAATGAAGCTTTCTTT. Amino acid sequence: CASSTDRGNEAFF.